This T cell receptor (beta chain) was captured by sequencing in a study of T-cell memory formation after mild COVID-19. The study, taken as a whole, reports: Day 37-peaking second-wave clones had unconfirmed SARS-CoV-2 specificity. Pre-infection memory showed some responding clones, and this suggested that cross-reactive memory joined. CD4+ contracting clones were found mainly in CM and EM, and CD8+ ones in EMRA.

Notes on this clonotype: Antigen specificity is unknown.

Each CDR3 protein is one row after TCRdb ran MiXCR on the 5' RACE reads. The sample holds over 150,000 distinct CDR3 sequences, over 10% seen once. This CDR3 has 15 amino acids. With V trimmed by 3 bases and J by 8 bases, 10 bases remained unmatched. In germline, CDR1 is SGHRS, CDR2 YFSETQ. This receptor was identified in a man between 18 and 29 years old who had mild COVID-19 (a few samples of this study predate the infection). Cell type and time point are not known. Sequences were obtained from PBMCs or a T cell subset sorted from them (not recorded which). This chain connects TRBV5-1 to TRBJ1-4; 7 bases map to TRBD1. In DNA form, the CDR3 reads TGCGCCAGCAGCTCGTCAGGGGGGAGCTACGAAAAACTGTTTTTT. Its translation: CASSSSGGSYEKLFF.